This TCR beta chain was retrieved from a study of cytomegalovirus exposure and HLA in healthy donors. The germline CDR1 and CDR2 sequences are SGHKS and YYEKEE (reference sequence). This CDR3 spans 17 amino acids. The V segment lost 1 base and the J segment 4 bases; nucleotides outside the gene matches: 9. This clone turned up a few times. Its target is not known. A multiplex PCR was run with 60 Vbeta primers and 13 Jbeta primers. Sequenced by immunoSEQ multiplex PCR; TCRdb stores in-frame clones only, minus some. This table has some 150,000 clones, around 76% appearing once. Study outcomes and limitations: A later analysis found TCR association rates differed by HLA locus, highest for DRB1 and lowest for HLA-C.

The specimen was PBMCs. The source of this sequence is a man aged 18 to 29 in good health and CMV-seronegative. The rearrangement links TRBV5-5 to TRBJ1-2; 11 bases are shared with TRBD1. The CDR3 here is CASSLSGGQGVTYGYTF. CDR3 coding DNA: TGTGCCAGCAGCTTGAGTGGGGGACAGGGGGTAACCTATGGCTACACCTTC. Supplemented by reference TRBV5-5 and TRBJ1-2, the full variable domain reads DAGVTQSPTHLIKTRGQQVTLRCSPISGHKSVSWYQQVLGQGPQFIFQYYEKEERGRGNFPDRFSARQFPNYSSELNVNALLLGDSALYLCASSLSGGQGVTYGYTFGSGTRLTVV.